The present T cell receptor beta chain was sequenced within a study of long-term antiretroviral therapy in people with HIV. General study findings and limits: Blood specimens, gathered between about 2004 and 2018, were possibly obtained under older ART regimens.

With respect to this clone: The antigen remains undetermined.

After removal of 10 bases from V and 2 bases from J, the junction contained 11 bases not matched to a gene. The germline V gene has CDR1 SEHNR and CDR2 FQNEAQ (reference sequence). The CDR3 is 14 amino acids. Assay version v3.0 of immunoSEQ was used, and it was run at survey level. Target depth was roughly 40,000-50,000 T-cell genomes per sample. TCRdb's copy holds only in-frame clones and misses some; the assay was immunoSEQ multiplex PCR. The repertoire includes around 40,000 clones, around nine tenths of them detected once, and less than 4% sits in the top ten. Before they underwent DNA extraction, samples held roughly 0.9-10 million cryopreserved PBMC.

V gene TRBV7-9 combines with J gene TRBJ2-7, with 7 bases aligning to TRBD1. The clonotype comes from a woman between 18 and 29 years old with HIV. The sequencing used unsorted PBMCs, collected just before starting antiretroviral therapy. Here the CDR3 DNA reads TGTGCCACGTCATCCCCGGGACAGCCCTACGAGCAGTACTTC. Amino acids: CATSSPGQPYEQYF.